Shown below are 23 T cell receptor beta chains from a single sample sequenced in a study of blood T cell repertoires in COVID-19. Data came from immunoSEQ multiplex PCR; TCRdb stores just in-frame clones and leaves some out. The sample carries more than 300,000 clones, roughly 90% recorded once. Sequenced input: PBMCs or T cells enriched from blood (not recorded which). The receptors come from a woman aged 25 to 45 who had recovered from COVID-19.

The chain combines TRBV2 with TRBJ1-2; 7 bases are a match to TRBD1. The CDR3 sequence is 15 residues long. The V gene's germline CDR1 is SNHLY and CDR2 FYNNEI. V lost 10 bases to trimming and J lost 4 bases; unmatched junction nucleotides: 15. For the CDR3, the DNA is TGTGCCACGAGTACCGGGACAGCCGCCCCCTATGGCTACACCTTC. Its protein product is CATSTGTAAPYGYTF.

This clone was found once. The rearrangement uses TRBV11-3 and TRBJ2-1; TRBD2 matches at 7 bases. Trimming cost V 5 bases and J 16 bases; bases outside gene matches: 11. CDR1 is SGHNT, CDR2 YENEEA, per germline. This CDR3 spans 12 amino acids. CDR3 in DNA: TGTGCCAGCAGCCAACCCCGGGAGGTGCCATTCTTC. This codes for CASSQPREVPFF.

The CDR3 DNA reads TGTGCCAGCAGCTTAGTGGGCCGAGACTATGGCTACACCTTC. Translated, it gives CASSLVGRDYGYTF. The genes are TRBV13 and TRBJ1-2, with no clear D. V was cut by 1 base and J by 3 bases, with 9 bases left in between. CDR3 size: 14 residues. CDR1 PRHDT and CDR2 FYEKMQ come from the germline V gene (reference sequence).

This clone appeared a single time. The chain employs TRBV6-5 and TRBJ1-6; 7 bases agree with TRBD1. The CDR3 runs to 15 residues. Germline loops: CDR1 MNHEY, CDR2 SVGAGI. Unmatched junction bases numbered 12, after V lost 0 bases and J lost 16 bases. CDR3: CASSYSSASGGGLHF. The CDR3 DNA sequence: TGTGCCAGCAGTTACTCGTCCGCCTCAGGGGGTGGGCTCCACTTT.

V and J are TRBV27 and TRBJ2-1; D remains ambiguous. Germline V CDR1 and CDR2: MNHEY, SMNVEV (reference sequence). Trimming pared 3 bases from V and 5 bases from J, leaving 17 bases between. The CDR3 length is 16 residues. CDR3: CASSFVGALTHNEQFF. CDR3 bases: TGTGCCAGCAGTTTCGTGGGCGCGTTGACCCACAATGAGCAGTTCTTC.

This clone showed up just once. The chain employs TRBV11-2 and TRBJ1-2; no firm D call. Trimming left V 5 bases short and J 4 bases short, with 14 bases between. This CDR3 has 14 residues. CDR1 and CDR2 from the germline V gene are SGHAT and FQNNGV. CDR3 DNA: TGTGCCAGCAGCACAAGAGGAGTCAGCTATGGCTACACCTTC. Protein product: CASSTRGVSYGYTF.

This chain uses TRBV28 with TRBJ2-5, with unresolved D. The CDR3 totals 12 residues. V was trimmed by 4 bases and J by 4 bases, leaving 7 bases between them. Germline V gives CDR1 MDHEN, CDR2 SYDVKM. The CDR3 loop reads CASSSSGETQYF. DNA for the CDR3: TGTGCCAGCAGTTCGTCAGGAGAGACCCAGTACTTC.

This chain connects TRBV7-2 to TRBJ1-4; no definite D call. Between the trimmed V and J ends, which lost 2 bases and 0 bases, there was a span of 4 bases. The CDR3 totals 14 residues. Germline-derived CDR1 and CDR2 are SGHTA and FQGNSA. The CDR3 loop is CASSLQATNEKLFF. CDR3 sequence (DNA): TGTGCCAGCAGCTTACAGGCAACTAATGAAAAACTGTTTTTT. Full variable domain (remainder filled in from reference TRBV7-2 and TRBJ1-4): GAGVSQSPSNKVTEKGKDVELRCDPISGHTALYWYRQSLGQGLEFLIYFQGNSAPDKSGLPSDRFSAERTGGSVSTLTIQRTQQEDSAVYLCASSLQATNEKLFFGSGTQLSVL.

V usage is TRBV7-8 and J usage is TRBJ1-4; D perhaps matches TRBD1 (5 bases). Germline V gene data show CDR1 as SGHVS and CDR2 as FQNEAQ. The CDR3 consists of 17 residues. The V gene lost 2 bases and the J gene lost 8 bases, with 21 bases spanning the gap. CDR3 sequence (DNA): TGTGCCAGCAGCTTAAGCGCGGGGGTAATTGCGGGGGAAAAACTGTTTTTT. The encoded protein is CASSLSAGVIAGEKLFF.

V usage is TRBV7-9 and J usage is TRBJ1-4; D call uncertain. CDR3 length equals 15 residues. CDR1 and CDR2 (germline): SEHNR, FQNEAQ (reference sequence). The V gene lost 1 base and the J gene lost 2 bases, with 8 bases spanning the gap. The CDR3: CASSLVGITNEKLFF. The CDR3 DNA is TGTGCCAGCAGCTTAGTCGGTATTACTAATGAAAAACTGTTTTTT. Full variable domain (remainder filled in from reference TRBV7-9 and TRBJ1-4): DTGVSQNPRHKITKRGQNVTFRCDPISEHNRLYWYRQTLGQGPEFLTYFQNEAQLEKSRLLSDRFSAERPKGSFSTLEIQRTEQGDSAMYLCASSLVGITNEKLFFGSGTQLSVL.

The rearrangement joins TRBV9 to TRBJ1-5, with D possibly matching TRBD1 (5 bases). V was clipped by 4 bases and J by 4 bases, with 12 bases between them. This CDR3 is 14 amino acids long. Germline loops: CDR1 SGDLS, CDR2 YYNGEE. CDR3 protein: CASSPGHDNQPQHF. CDR3 DNA sequence: TGTGCCAGCAGCCCAGGACACGATAATCAGCCCCAGCATTTT.

This chain links TRBV5-4 with TRBJ2-5, with TRBD2 matching 10 bases. Germline V gene data show CDR1 as SGHNT and CDR2 as YYREEE (reference sequence). The V and J ends lost 4 bases and 4 bases, in that order; junction bases with no gene match: 10. The CDR3 is made up of 16 amino acids. The CDR3 nucleotides are TGTGCCAGCAGCAGGGGAGCGGGAGGGCGCCCAGAGACCCAGTACTTC. As protein: CASSRGAGGRPETQYF. Variable domain in full (rest from reference TRBV5-4 and TRBJ2-5): ETGVTQSPTHLIKTRGQQVTLRCSSQSGHNTVSWYQQALGQGPQFIFQYYREEENGRGNFPPRFSGLQFPNYSSELNVNALELDDSALYLCASSRGAGGRPETQYFGPGTRLLVL.

The chain employs TRBV5-5 and TRBJ1-1, with D maybe TRBD1 (5 bases). This CDR3 has 15 residues. Germline V gene sequence: CDR1 SGHKS, CDR2 YYEKEE (reference sequence). V shed 4 bases and J shed 0 bases, with 13 bases lying between them. This CDR3 reads CASSHRQLMNTEAFF. DNA for the CDR3: TGTGCCAGCAGCCACCGACAGCTCATGAACACTGAAGCTTTCTTT.

The rearrangement joins TRBV6-5 to TRBJ1-2; D uncertain. Trimming removed 6 bases from V and 6 bases from J, with 14 bases in between. This CDR3 is 13 amino acids long. Germline CDR1 reads MNHEY; CDR2 reads SVGAGI. CDR3 sequence (DNA): TGTGCCAGCAGCATGCCCACCGAGAATGGCTACACCTTC. It codes for CASSMPTENGYTF.

The CDR3 sequence is CAWSVGGSETQYF. CDR3 DNA: TGTGCCTGGAGTGTAGGCGGGAGCGAGACCCAGTACTTC. The chain employs TRBV30 and TRBJ2-5, with 7 bases identical to TRBD2. CDR1 GTSNPN and CDR2 SVGIG come from the germline V gene (reference sequence). V shed 0 bases, J shed 5 bases, and the junction held 3 bases outside the gene matches. This CDR3 spans 13 amino acids.

The gene calls are TRBV13 and TRBJ2-6, with D maybe TRBD1 (6 bases). V lost 2 bases and J lost 0, with 20 bases in between. Germline V CDR1 and CDR2: PRHDT, FYEKMQ (reference sequence). The CDR3 covers 20 residues. CDR3 sequence reads: CASSLFSRDKYFSGANVLTF. DNA of the CDR3: TGTGCCAGCAGCTTATTCTCCCGGGACAAATATTTCTCTGGGGCCAACGTCCTGACTTTC.

The V gene is TRBV7-2, the J gene TRBJ2-2, with 10 nucleotides matching TRBD1. Germline V gene lookup returns CDR1 SGHTA and CDR2 FQGNSA. V lost 4 bases and J lost 4; bases outside the gene matches: 3. The CDR3 has 15 amino acids. The CDR3 sequence: CASSSGQGTTGELFF. The CDR3 coding sequence is TGTGCCAGCAGCTCGGGACAGGGGACCACCGGGGAGCTGTTTTTT. Looking up the rest from reference TRBV7-2 and TRBJ2-2 gives the full variable domain: GAGVSQSPSNKVTEKGKDVELRCDPISGHTALYWYRQSLGQGLEFLIYFQGNSAPDKSGLPSDRFSAERTGGSVSTLTIQRTQQEDSAVYLCASSSGQGTTGELFFGEGSRLTVL.

The chain uses TRBV27 and TRBJ1-2; TRBD1 matches at 8 bases. The CDR3 loop spans 16 amino acids. J lost 7 bases, V lost 5 bases, and 15 bases had no gene match. Looked up from germline, CDR1 is MNHEY and CDR2 is SMNVEV (reference sequence). This chain's CDR3 is CASSSTGQDGSFGYTF. The CDR3 DNA reads TGTGCCAGCAGTAGCACGGGACAGGATGGTAGTTTTGGCTACACCTTC.

The chain has TRBV15 and TRBJ1-5; tentatively, D is TRBD1 (6 bases). The germline CDR1 and CDR2 sequences are LNHNV and YYDKDF (reference sequence). This CDR3 has 16 amino acids. The V end lost 0 bases, the J end lost 4 bases, and 13 bases lay between the germline ends. The CDR3 DNA reads as TGTGCCACCAGCAGAGATGTTCAGGGGATGAATCAGCCCCAGCATTTT. It specifies CATSRDVQGMNQPQHF.

The sample holds one count of this clone. The CDR3 reads CASSQDPGLGTEAFF. In DNA, the CDR3 is TGTGCCAGCAGCCAAGATCCAGGGCTGGGGACTGAAGCTTTCTTT. The genes are TRBV4-2 and TRBJ1-1; tentative D call: TRBD1 (5 bases). V was cut by 0 bases and J by 5 bases, with 13 bases left in between. CDR3 size: 15 residues. Germline V lookup: CDR1 LGHNA, CDR2 YNFKEQ.

The chain is built from TRBV30 and TRBJ2-1, with 9 bases aligning to TRBD2. V shed 2 bases, J shed 7 bases, and the junction held 0 bases outside the gene matches. Germline V gene sequence: CDR1 GTSNPN, CDR2 SVGIG (reference sequence). This CDR3 contains 12 residues. The CDR3 protein is CAWSTSGNEQFF. The CDR3 region has the DNA TGTGCCTGGAGTACTAGCGGGAATGAGCAGTTCTTC. The whole variable domain, filled in from reference TRBV30 and TRBJ2-1, reads SQTIHQWPATLVQPVGSPLSLECTVEGTSNPNLYWYRQAAGRGLQLLFYSVGIGQISSEVPQNLSASRPQDRQFILSSKKLLLSDSGFYLCAWSTSGNEQFFGPGTRLTVL.

The chain carries TRBV11-3 and TRBJ2-6; weak D call: TRBD2 (5 bases). CDR1 SGHNT and CDR2 YENEEA come from the germline V gene. This CDR3 is built from 15 residues. Between the trimmed V and J ends, which lost 5 bases and 4 bases, there was a span of 12 bases. The CDR3, as DNA: TGTGCCAGCAGCCCCCAGACTACCGGGGCCAACGTCCTGACTTTC. This codes for CASSPQTTGANVLTF.

The rearrangement joins TRBV15 to TRBJ1-6; perhaps TRBD1 as D (6 bases). The CDR3 is 14 amino acids. Trimming pared 4 bases from V and 8 bases from J, leaving 12 bases between. Looked up from germline, CDR1 is LNHNV and CDR2 is YYDKDF (reference sequence). The chain's CDR3 is CATSIQGPHSPLHF. The DNA for the CDR3 is TGTGCCACCAGCATACAGGGACCACATTCACCCCTCCACTTT.